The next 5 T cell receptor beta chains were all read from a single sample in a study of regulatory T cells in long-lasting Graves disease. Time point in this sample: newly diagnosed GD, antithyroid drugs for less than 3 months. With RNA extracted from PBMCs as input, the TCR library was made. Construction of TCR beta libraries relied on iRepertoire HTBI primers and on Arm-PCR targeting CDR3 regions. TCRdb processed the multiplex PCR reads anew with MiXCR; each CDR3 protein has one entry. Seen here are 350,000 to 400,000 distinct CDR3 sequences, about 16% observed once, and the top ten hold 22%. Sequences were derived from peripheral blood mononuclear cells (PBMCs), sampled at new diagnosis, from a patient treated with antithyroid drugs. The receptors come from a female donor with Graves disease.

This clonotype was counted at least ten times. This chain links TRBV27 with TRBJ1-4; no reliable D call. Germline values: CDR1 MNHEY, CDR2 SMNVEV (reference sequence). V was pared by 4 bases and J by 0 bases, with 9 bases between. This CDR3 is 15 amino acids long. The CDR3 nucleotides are TGTGCCAGCAGTTCCCTTACAGCAACTAATGAAAAACTGTTTTTT. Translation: CASSSLTATNEKLFF.

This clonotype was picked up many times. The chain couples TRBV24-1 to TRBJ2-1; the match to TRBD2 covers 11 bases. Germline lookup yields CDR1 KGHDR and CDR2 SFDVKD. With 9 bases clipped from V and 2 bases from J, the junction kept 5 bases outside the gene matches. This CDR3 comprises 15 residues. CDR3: CATSIAGGTYNEQFF. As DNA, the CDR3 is TGTGCCACCTCGATAGCGGGAGGGACCTACAATGAGCAGTTCTTC.

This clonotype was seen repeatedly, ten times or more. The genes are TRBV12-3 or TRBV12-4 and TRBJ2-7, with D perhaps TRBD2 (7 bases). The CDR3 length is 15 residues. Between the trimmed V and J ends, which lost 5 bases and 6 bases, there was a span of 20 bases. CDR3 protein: CASSTNRGGAGEQYF. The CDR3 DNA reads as TGTGCCAGCAGTACGAACCGAGGGGGGGCAGGCGAGCAGTACTTC.

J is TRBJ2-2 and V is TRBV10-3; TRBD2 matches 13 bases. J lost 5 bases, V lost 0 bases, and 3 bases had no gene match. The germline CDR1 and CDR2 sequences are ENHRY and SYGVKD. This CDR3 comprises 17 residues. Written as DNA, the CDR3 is TGTGCCATCAGTGAGTCGAAGGGACTAGCGGGGACCGGGGAGCTGTTTTTT. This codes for CAISESKGLAGTGELFF.

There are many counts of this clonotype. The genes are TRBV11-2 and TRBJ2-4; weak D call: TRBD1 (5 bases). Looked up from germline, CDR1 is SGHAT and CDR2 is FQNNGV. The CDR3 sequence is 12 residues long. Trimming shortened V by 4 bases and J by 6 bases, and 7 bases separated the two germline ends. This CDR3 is CASSSTVNIQYF. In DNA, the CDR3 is TGTGCCAGCAGCTCGACAGTAAACATTCAGTACTTC. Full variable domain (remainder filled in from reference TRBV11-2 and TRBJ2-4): EAGVAQSPRYKIIEKRQSVAFWCNPISGHATLYWYQQILGQGPKLLIQFQNNGVVDDSQLPKDRFSAERLKGVDSTLKIQPAKLEDSAVYLCASSSTVNIQYFGAGTRLSVL.